This entry is about one T cell receptor (beta chain). Its antigen is as yet unknown. The PCR had 60 Vbeta and 13 Jbeta primers. Assay used: immunoSEQ multiplex PCR; TCRdb lists only in-frame clones, some missing. The repertoire holds roughly 140,000 clones, around 83% seen once, with roughly 4.2% in the top ten. These data belong to a study of cytomegalovirus exposure and HLA in healthy donors. Trimming removed 2 bases from V and 5 bases from J, with 7 bases in between. Per germline, CDR1 SEHNR and CDR2 FQNEAQ (reference sequence). CDR3 length: 12 residues. Study findings and constraints: Per a prior analysis, the majority of TCR beta V segments were productive roughly 87% or roughly 30% of the time.

Unrecorded immune exposure was likely among donors, who were nominally healthy when sampled. Source material: PBMCs. This chain joins TRBV7-9 and TRBJ2-7, with D perhaps TRBD1 (5 bases). The sequence was collected from a man aged 40-49 years in good health and CMV-seropositive. The CDR3 sequence is CASSLQGDEQYF. CDR3 nucleotide sequence: TGTGCCAGCAGCTTACAAGGGGACGAGCAGTACTTC.